A selection of T cell receptor beta chains follows, all from one sample in a study of blood T cell repertoires in COVID-19. Profiling relied on immunoSEQ multiplex PCR, and the TCRdb table lists in-frame clones only, not all of them. The sample consists of under 95,000 clones, about 87% of them appearing once. Sequencing input: peripheral blood. Every receptor here comes from a human donor with acute or convalescent COVID-19. The donor label of this sample is uncertain. The CDR3 runs from the conserved cysteine through the conserved F or W. The order of the fields is clone size, V gene, J gene, D gene, CDR3 DNA, CDR3 protein. A D gene is named only where the DNA matches it firmly. Clone size is given for some rows only: seen once, a few or many times, or a class if the clone is expanded.

clone size: .
V gene: TRBV15
J gene: TRBJ1-5
D gene: TRBD1
CDR3 DNA: TGTGCCACCAGCTTCGGGGACAGAAATCAGCCCCAGCATTTT
CDR3 protein: CATSFGDRNQPQHF

clone size: .
V gene: TRBV4-1
J gene: TRBJ2-7
D gene: TRBD1
CDR3 DNA: TGCGCCAGCAGCCAACCGACAGGGAAGTCCCCCGAGCAGTACTTC
CDR3 protein: CASSQPTGKSPEQYF

clone size: .
V gene: TRBV6-5
J gene: TRBJ2-5
D gene: .
CDR3 DNA: TGTGCCAGCAAACTTGAGAAGACCCAGTACTTC
CDR3 protein: CASKLEKTQYF

clone size: .
V gene: TRBV30
J gene: TRBJ2-6
D gene: TRBD1
CDR3 DNA: TGTGCCTGGGCTGGGACAGGGGCGGCCACTGGGGCCAACGTCCTGACTTTC
CDR3 protein: CAWAGTGAATGANVLTF

clone size: .
V gene: TRBV2
J gene: TRBJ1-3
D gene: .
CDR3 DNA: TGTGCCAGCAGTACGACGGGTGGAAACACCATATATTTT
CDR3 protein: CASSTTGGNTIYF

clone size: .
V gene: TRBV19
J gene: TRBJ2-1
D gene: TRBD2
CDR3 DNA: TGTGCCAGTAGTATCGGCGGGGGGGCAAATGAGCAGTTCTTC
CDR3 protein: CASSIGGGANEQFF

clone size: .
V gene: TRBV4-2
J gene: TRBJ1-2
D gene: .
CDR3 DNA: TGTGCCAGCAGCCAAGGTGGGGGCTTCTATGGCTACACCTTC
CDR3 protein: CASSQGGGFYGYTF

clone size: .
V gene: TRBV7-2
J gene: TRBJ2-3
D gene: TRBD2
CDR3 DNA: TGTGCCAGCAGCCCAGAGGGGACTAGTGTGGATACGCAGTATTTT
CDR3 protein: CASSPEGTSVDTQYF

clone size: .
V gene: TRBV9
J gene: TRBJ1-2
D gene: .
CDR3 DNA: TGTGCCAGCAGCGTAGGGTTGGACAGCTACTATGGCTACACCTTC
CDR3 protein: CASSVGLDSYYGYTF

clone size: .
V gene: TRBV28
J gene: TRBJ1-2
D gene: .
CDR3 DNA: TGTGCCAGCAGTCTAGTACAGGCTAACTATGGCTACACCTTC
CDR3 protein: CASSLVQANYGYTF

clone size: many
V gene: TRBV5-6
J gene: TRBJ2-5
D gene: .
CDR3 DNA: TGTGCCAGCAGCTTGGTAGGGGTCGAGGAGACCCAGTACTTC
CDR3 protein: CASSLVGVEETQYF

clone size: .
V gene: TRBV2
J gene: TRBJ1-5
D gene: TRBD1
CDR3 DNA: TGTGCCAGCTCCCGGGACAGGGTCGGTCAGCCCCAGCATTTT
CDR3 protein: CASSRDRVGQPQHF

clone size: .
V gene: TRBV6-2/TRBV6-3
J gene: TRBJ1-1
D gene: TRBD1
CDR3 DNA: TGTGCCAGCAGTTACCCTCTGGACAGGGCCACTGAAGCTTTCTTT
CDR3 protein: CASSYPLDRATEAFF

clone size: .
V gene: TRBV6-6
J gene: TRBJ1-1
D gene: TRBD1
CDR3 DNA: TGTGCCAGCAGCGACAGGGGGAACACTGAAGCTTTCTTT
CDR3 protein: CASSDRGNTEAFF

clone size: .
V gene: TRBV7-9
J gene: TRBJ1-1
D gene: .
CDR3 DNA: TGTGCCAGCAGCTTACAAACAGGGGAAGCTTTCTTT
CDR3 protein: CASSLQTGEAFF

clone size: once
V gene: TRBV12-3/TRBV12-4
J gene: TRBJ1-1
D gene: .
CDR3 DNA: TGTGCCAGCAGTTTCCCGGGAAGCACTGAAGCTTTCTTT
CDR3 protein: CASSFPGSTEAFF

clone size: .
V gene: TRBV27
J gene: TRBJ2-1
D gene: TRBD2
CDR3 DNA: TGTGCCAGCAGTTTAGGGAGCGGGGGGGGCTATGAGCAGTTCTTC
CDR3 protein: CASSLGSGGGYEQFF

clone size: .
V gene: TRBV11-3
J gene: TRBJ2-3
D gene: TRBD2
CDR3 DNA: TGTGCCAGCAGCCCCGCGGGGCGGGGGTGGGATACGCAGTATTTT
CDR3 protein: CASSPAGRGWDTQYF

clone size: .
V gene: TRBV10-1
J gene: TRBJ1-1
D gene: .
CDR3 DNA: TGCGCCAGCAGTGAGCGAGAATTGAACACTGAAGCTTTCTTT
CDR3 protein: CASSERELNTEAFF

clone size: .
V gene: TRBV21-1
J gene: TRBJ1-2
D gene: .
CDR3 DNA: TGTGCCAGCAGCAACCTACAGGGATGGTTGGATGGCTACACCTTC
CDR3 protein: CASSNLQGWLDGYTF

clone size: .
V gene: TRBV5-1
J gene: TRBJ1-6
D gene: .
CDR3 DNA: TGCGCCAGCAGCTTAGGACAATTTGGTACAAGCTCCTATAATTCACCCCTCCACTTT
CDR3 protein: CASSLGQFGTSSYNSPLHF

clone size: .
V gene: TRBV4-1
J gene: TRBJ2-7
D gene: TRBD2
CDR3 DNA: TGCGCCAGCAGCCAAGAGGAGCGGGGGGACTCCTACGAGCAGTACTTC
CDR3 protein: CASSQEERGDSYEQYF

clone size: .
V gene: TRBV28
J gene: TRBJ2-5
D gene: .
CDR3 DNA: TGTGCCAGCACTCCCCCATGGGAGAAAGAGACCCAGTACTTC
CDR3 protein: CASTPPWEKETQYF

clone size: .
V gene: TRBV28
J gene: TRBJ1-1
D gene: .
CDR3 DNA: TGTGCCAGCAGGGAACAGGGAGGGCAAAACACTGAAGCTTTCTTT
CDR3 protein: CASREQGGQNTEAFF

clone size: .
V gene: TRBV5-6
J gene: TRBJ1-5
D gene: .
CDR3 DNA: TGTGCCAGCAGCTTGGGGGGCTCCTTGGGTAATCAGCCCCAGCATTTT
CDR3 protein: CASSLGGSLGNQPQHF

clone size: .
V gene: TRBV5-6
J gene: TRBJ2-1
D gene: TRBD2
CDR3 DNA: TGTGCCAGCAGCTCAGTAGCGGGGTATTCGAGCTCCTACAATGAGCAGTTCTTC
CDR3 protein: CASSSVAGYSSSYNEQFF

clone size: .
V gene: TRBV27
J gene: TRBJ1-6
D gene: .
CDR3 DNA: TGTGCCAGCAGTCCGAATGGCAGGTCGAATTCACCCCTCCACTTT
CDR3 protein: CASSPNGRSNSPLHF

clone size: .
V gene: TRBV19
J gene: TRBJ1-2
D gene: TRBD1
CDR3 DNA: TGTGCCAGTAGTATAGCCCGGACAGGGCCGTCTCGGTATGGCTACACCTTC
CDR3 protein: CASSIARTGPSRYGYTF

clone size: .
V gene: TRBV6-5
J gene: TRBJ2-7
D gene: TRBD1
CDR3 DNA: TGTGCCAGCAGAACCTCGGGACAGGGATCCTACGAGCAGTACTTC
CDR3 protein: CASRTSGQGSYEQYF

clone size: .
V gene: TRBV7-2
J gene: TRBJ1-5
D gene: .
CDR3 DNA: TGTGCCAGCAGCTCCTCCAACAGGGAGTATCAGCCCCAGCATTTT
CDR3 protein: CASSSSNREYQPQHF

clone size: .
V gene: TRBV2
J gene: TRBJ2-1
D gene: .
CDR3 DNA: TGTGCCAGCAGTGAAGGACTAACCAAGCAGTTCTTC
CDR3 protein: CASSEGLTKQFF

clone size: .
V gene: TRBV27
J gene: TRBJ2-3
D gene: TRBD2
CDR3 DNA: TGTGCCAGCGGGGCTAGCGGGGCCACAGATACGCAGTATTTT
CDR3 protein: CASGASGATDTQYF

clone size: .
V gene: TRBV2
J gene: TRBJ1-1
D gene: .
CDR3 DNA: TGTGCCAGCAGTCCGAGGGCGGCCGAGAACACTGAAGCTTTCTTT
CDR3 protein: CASSPRAAENTEAFF

clone size: .
V gene: TRBV24-1
J gene: TRBJ2-5
D gene: .
CDR3 DNA: TGTGCCACCAGTGATTGGGGGCGAGAGACCCAGTACTTC
CDR3 protein: CATSDWGRETQYF

clone size: .
V gene: TRBV28
J gene: TRBJ1-5
D gene: .
CDR3 DNA: TGTGCCAGCAGTCCGAACAGGGCAGGCAATCAGCCCCAGCATTTT
CDR3 protein: CASSPNRAGNQPQHF

clone size: few
V gene: TRBV28
J gene: TRBJ1-6
D gene: .
CDR3 DNA: TGTGCCAGCAGTTTTATCTCAGGGAAATCCTATAATTCACCCCTCCACTTT
CDR3 protein: CASSFISGKSYNSPLHF

clone size: .
V gene: TRBV28
J gene: TRBJ2-5
D gene: .
CDR3 DNA: TGTGCCAGCAGTTCTTCACTGGAGACCCAGTACTTC
CDR3 protein: CASSSSLETQYF

clone size: .
V gene: TRBV6-5
J gene: TRBJ2-3
D gene: TRBD1
CDR3 DNA: TGTGCCAGCAGGGACAGGGCTACCACAGATACGCAGTATTTT
CDR3 protein: CASRDRATTDTQYF

clone size: .
V gene: TRBV12-5
J gene: TRBJ1-1
D gene: .
CDR3 DNA: TGTGCTAGTGGTTCCCACGGGTTAATCACTGAAGCTTTCTTT
CDR3 protein: CASGSHGLITEAFF

clone size: .
V gene: TRBV4-1
J gene: TRBJ2-1
D gene: .
CDR3 DNA: TGCGCCAGCAGCCAAGATCCGGCCGGGCTAGCTGGGAATGAGCAGTTCTTC
CDR3 protein: CASSQDPAGLAGNEQFF

clone size: .
V gene: TRBV18
J gene: TRBJ2-2
D gene: .
CDR3 DNA: TGTGCCAGCTCACCACAGACTCGGGACACCGGGGAGCTGTTTTTT
CDR3 protein: CASSPQTRDTGELFF

clone size: .
V gene: TRBV5-1
J gene: TRBJ2-1
D gene: .
CDR3 DNA: TGCGCCAGCAGCTTGGGGGGAGACAATGAGCAGTTCTTC
CDR3 protein: CASSLGGDNEQFF

clone size: .
V gene: TRBV20-1
J gene: TRBJ2-3
D gene: .
CDR3 DNA: TGCAGTGCTATTGAGGCCACAGATACGCAGTATTTT
CDR3 protein: CSAIEATDTQYF

clone size: .
V gene: TRBV11-2
J gene: TRBJ2-1
D gene: .
CDR3 DNA: TGTGCCAGCAGCCCAGCGGCCGCCTGGGCTAGGAATGAGCAGTTCTTC
CDR3 protein: CASSPAAAWARNEQFF

clone size: .
V gene: TRBV18
J gene: TRBJ2-5
D gene: .
CDR3 DNA: TGTGCCAGCTCACCGGGGGCTAGCCCGGAAGAGACCCAGTACTTC
CDR3 protein: CASSPGASPEETQYF

clone size: .
V gene: TRBV3-1/TRBV3-2
J gene: TRBJ2-3
D gene: .
CDR3 DNA: TGTGCCAGCAGCCAAGATCGGGTTGCAGTAAGCACAGATACGCAGTATTTT
CDR3 protein: CASSQDRVAVSTDTQYF